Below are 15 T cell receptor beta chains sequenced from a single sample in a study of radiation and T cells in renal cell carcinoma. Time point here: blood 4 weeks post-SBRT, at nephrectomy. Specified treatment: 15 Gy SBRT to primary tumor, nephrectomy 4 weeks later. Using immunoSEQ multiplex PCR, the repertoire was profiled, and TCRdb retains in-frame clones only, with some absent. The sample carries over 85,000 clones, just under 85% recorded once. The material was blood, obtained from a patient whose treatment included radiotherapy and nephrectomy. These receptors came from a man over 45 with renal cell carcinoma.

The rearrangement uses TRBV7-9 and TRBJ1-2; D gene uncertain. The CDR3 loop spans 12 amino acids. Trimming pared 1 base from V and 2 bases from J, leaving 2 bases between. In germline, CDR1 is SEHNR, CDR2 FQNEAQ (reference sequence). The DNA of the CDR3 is TGTGCCAGCAGCTTAGGAAACTATGGCTACACCTTC. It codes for CASSLGNYGYTF.

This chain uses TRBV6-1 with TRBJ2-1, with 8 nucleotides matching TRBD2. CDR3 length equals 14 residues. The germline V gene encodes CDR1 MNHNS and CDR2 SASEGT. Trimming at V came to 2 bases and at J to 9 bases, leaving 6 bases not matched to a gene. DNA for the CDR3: TGTGCCAGCAGTGAAAGCGGGAGACGTAGTGAGCAGTTCTTC. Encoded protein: CASSESGRRSEQFF.

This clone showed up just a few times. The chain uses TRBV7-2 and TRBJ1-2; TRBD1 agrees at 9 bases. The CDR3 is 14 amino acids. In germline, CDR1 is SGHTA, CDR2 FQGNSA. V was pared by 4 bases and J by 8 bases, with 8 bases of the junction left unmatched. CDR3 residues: CASSSDRGLGGYTF. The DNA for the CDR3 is TGTGCCAGCAGCTCGGACAGGGGACTAGGAGGCTACACCTTC.

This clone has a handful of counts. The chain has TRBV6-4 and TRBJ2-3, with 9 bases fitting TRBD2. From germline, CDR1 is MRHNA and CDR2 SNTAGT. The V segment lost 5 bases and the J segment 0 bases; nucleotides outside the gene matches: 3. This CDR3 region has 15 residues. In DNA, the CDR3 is TGTGCCAGCAGTTTTGCGGGGGGGAGCACAGATACGCAGTATTTT. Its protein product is CASSFAGGSTDTQYF.

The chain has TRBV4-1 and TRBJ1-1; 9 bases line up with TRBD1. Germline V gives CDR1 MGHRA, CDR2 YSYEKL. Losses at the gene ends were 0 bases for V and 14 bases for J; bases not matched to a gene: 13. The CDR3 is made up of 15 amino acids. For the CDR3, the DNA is TGCGCCAGCAGCCAAGACCCGAACAGTGGACAGGGGAGGTTCTTT. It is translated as CASSQDPNSGQGRFF.

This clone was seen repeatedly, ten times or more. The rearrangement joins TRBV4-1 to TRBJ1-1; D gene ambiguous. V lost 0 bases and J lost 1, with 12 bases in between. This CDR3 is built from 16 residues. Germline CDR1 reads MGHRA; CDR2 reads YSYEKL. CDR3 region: CASSQEFGLRNTEAFF. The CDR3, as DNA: TGCGCCAGCAGCCAAGAATTCGGGCTACGGAACACTGAAGCTTTCTTT.

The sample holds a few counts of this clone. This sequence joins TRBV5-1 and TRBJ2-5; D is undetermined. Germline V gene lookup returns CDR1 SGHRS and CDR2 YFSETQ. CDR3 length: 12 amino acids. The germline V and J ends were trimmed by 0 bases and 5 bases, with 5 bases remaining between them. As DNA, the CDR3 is TGCGCCAGCAGCTTGGCCTGGGAGACCCAGTACTTC. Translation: CASSLAWETQYF.

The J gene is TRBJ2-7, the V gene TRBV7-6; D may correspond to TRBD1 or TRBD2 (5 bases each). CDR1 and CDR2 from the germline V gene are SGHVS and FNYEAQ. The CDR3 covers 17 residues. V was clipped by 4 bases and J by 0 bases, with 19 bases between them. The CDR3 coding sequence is TGTGCCAGCAGCTCGGGACCCTCGGAGCGCCCCTCCTACGAGCAGTACTTC. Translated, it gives CASSSGPSERPSYEQYF.

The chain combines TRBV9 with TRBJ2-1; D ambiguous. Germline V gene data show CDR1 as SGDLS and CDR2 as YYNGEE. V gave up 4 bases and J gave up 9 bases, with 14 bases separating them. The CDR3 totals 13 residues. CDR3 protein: CASSLASGGEQFF. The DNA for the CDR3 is TGTGCCAGCAGCCTCGCGTCAGGCGGTGAGCAGTTCTTC.

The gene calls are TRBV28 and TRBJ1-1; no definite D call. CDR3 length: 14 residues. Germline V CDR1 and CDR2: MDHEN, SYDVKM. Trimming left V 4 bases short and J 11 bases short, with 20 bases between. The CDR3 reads CASSSGYGAIGAFF. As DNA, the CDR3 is TGTGCCAGCAGTTCCGGCTATGGTGCTATTGGGGCTTTCTTT. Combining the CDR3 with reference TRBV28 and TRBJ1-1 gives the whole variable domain DVKVTQSSRYLVKRTGEKVFLECVQDMDHENMFWYRQDPGLGLRLIYFSYDVKMKEKGDIPEGYSVSREKKERFSLILESASTNQTSMYLCASSSGYGAIGAFFGQGTRLTVV.

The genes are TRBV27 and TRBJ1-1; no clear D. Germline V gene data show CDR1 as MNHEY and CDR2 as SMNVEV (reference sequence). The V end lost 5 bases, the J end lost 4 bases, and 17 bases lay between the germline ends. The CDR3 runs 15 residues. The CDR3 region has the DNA TGTGCCAGCAGTCCTCTTTCGGATAGAACCACTGAAGCTTTCTTT. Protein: CASSPLSDRTTEAFF.

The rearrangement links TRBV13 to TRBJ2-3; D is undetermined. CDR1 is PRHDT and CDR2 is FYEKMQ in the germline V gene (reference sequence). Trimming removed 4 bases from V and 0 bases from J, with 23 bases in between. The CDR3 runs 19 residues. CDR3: CASSYQGIWEPPSTDTQYF. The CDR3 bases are TGTGCCAGCAGCTATCAAGGAATCTGGGAACCTCCTAGCACAGATACGCAGTATTTT. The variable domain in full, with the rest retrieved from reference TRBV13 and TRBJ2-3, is AAGVIQSPRHLIKEKRETATLKCYPIPRHDTVYWYQQGPGQDPQFLISFYEKMQSDKGSIPDRFSAQQFSDYHSELNMSSLELGDSALYFCASSYQGIWEPPSTDTQYFGPGTRLTVL.

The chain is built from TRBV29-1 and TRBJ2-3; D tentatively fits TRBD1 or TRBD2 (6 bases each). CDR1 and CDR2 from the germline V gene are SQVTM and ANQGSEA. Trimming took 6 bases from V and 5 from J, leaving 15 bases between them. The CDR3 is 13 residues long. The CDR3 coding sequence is TGCAGCGTATTGGGGGGCCTAAGAGATACGCAGTATTTT. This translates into CSVLGGLRDTQYF.

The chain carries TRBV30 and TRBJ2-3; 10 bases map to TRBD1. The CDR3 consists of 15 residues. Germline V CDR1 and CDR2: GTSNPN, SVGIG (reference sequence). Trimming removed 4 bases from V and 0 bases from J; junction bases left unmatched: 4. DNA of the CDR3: TGTGCCTGGACCCGGGACAGGGGAAGCACAGATACGCAGTATTTT. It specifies CAWTRDRGSTDTQYF.

CDR3 residues: CASRSDTPPATNEKLFF. The CDR3 coding sequence is TGTGCCAGTAGGTCGGACACCCCGCCTGCAACTAATGAAAAACTGTTTTTT. The chain combines TRBV19 with TRBJ1-4; tentatively, D is TRBD1 (5 bases). The CDR3 sequence is 17 residues long. The germline V gene encodes CDR1 LNHDA and CDR2 SQIVND (reference sequence). V was shortened by 6 bases and J by 0 bases, with 17 bases between the two germline ends.